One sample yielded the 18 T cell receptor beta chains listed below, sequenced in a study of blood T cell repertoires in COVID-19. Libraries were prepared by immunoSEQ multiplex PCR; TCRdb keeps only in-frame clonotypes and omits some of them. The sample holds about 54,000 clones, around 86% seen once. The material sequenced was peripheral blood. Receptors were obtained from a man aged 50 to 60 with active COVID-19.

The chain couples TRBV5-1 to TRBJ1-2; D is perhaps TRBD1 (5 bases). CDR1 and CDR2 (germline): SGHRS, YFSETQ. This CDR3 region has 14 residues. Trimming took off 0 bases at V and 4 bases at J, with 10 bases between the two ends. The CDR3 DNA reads TGCGCCAGCAGCTTGGGGGACGGGAGCTATGGCTACACCTTC. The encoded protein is CASSLGDGSYGYTF.

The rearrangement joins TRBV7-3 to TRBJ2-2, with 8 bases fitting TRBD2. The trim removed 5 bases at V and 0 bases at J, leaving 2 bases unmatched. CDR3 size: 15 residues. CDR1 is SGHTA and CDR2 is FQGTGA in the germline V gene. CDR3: CASSVGLANTGELFF. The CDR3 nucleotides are TGTGCCAGCAGCGTGGGACTAGCGAACACCGGGGAGCTGTTTTTT.

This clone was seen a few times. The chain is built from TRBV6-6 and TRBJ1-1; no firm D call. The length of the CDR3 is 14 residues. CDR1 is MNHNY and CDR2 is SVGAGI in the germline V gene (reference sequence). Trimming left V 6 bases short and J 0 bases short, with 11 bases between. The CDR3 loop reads CASSAGGLNTEAFF. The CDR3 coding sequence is TGTGCCAGCAGCGCAGGAGGCCTGAACACTGAAGCTTTCTTT.

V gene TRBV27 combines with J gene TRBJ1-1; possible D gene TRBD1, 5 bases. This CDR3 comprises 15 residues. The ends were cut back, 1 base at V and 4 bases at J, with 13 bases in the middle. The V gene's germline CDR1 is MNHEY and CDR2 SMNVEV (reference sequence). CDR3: CASSLLGGGSTEAFF. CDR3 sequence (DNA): TGTGCCAGCAGTTTATTGGGGGGAGGCAGCACTGAAGCTTTCTTT.

This CDR3 is CASSGRQGLNYGYTF. CDR3 in DNA: TGTGCCAGCAGCGGACGACAGGGACTTAACTATGGCTACACCTTC. This chain uses TRBV9 with TRBJ1-2; 7 bases map to TRBD1. Germline V lookup: CDR1 SGDLS, CDR2 YYNGEE. Trimming removed 3 bases from V and 1 base from J; junction bases left unmatched: 6. The CDR3 extends over 15 amino acids.

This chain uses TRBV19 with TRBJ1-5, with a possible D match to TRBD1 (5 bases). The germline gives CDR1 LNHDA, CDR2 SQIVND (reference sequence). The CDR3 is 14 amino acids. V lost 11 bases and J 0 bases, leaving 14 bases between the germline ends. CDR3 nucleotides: TGTGCCGCATCGAAAGGGGCTAGCAATCAGCCCCAGCATTTT. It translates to CAASKGASNQPQHF.

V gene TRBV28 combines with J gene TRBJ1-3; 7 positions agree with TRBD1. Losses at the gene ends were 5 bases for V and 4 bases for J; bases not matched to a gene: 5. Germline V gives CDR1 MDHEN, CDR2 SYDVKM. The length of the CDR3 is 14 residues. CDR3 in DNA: TGTGCCAGCAGTAGTACAGGGGTAGGAAACACCATATATTTT. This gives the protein CASSSTGVGNTIYF.

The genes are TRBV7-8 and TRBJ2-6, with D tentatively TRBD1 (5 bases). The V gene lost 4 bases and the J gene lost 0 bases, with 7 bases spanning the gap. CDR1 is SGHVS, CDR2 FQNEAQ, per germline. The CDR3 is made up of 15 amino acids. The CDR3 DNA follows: TGTGCCAGCAGCTATGGGGCCTCTGGGGCCAACGTCCTGACTTTC. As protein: CASSYGASGANVLTF.

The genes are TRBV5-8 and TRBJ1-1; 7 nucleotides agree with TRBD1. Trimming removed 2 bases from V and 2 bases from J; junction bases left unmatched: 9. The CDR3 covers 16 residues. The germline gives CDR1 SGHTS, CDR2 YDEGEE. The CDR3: CASSFWPGTVNTEAFF. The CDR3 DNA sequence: TGTGCCAGCAGCTTTTGGCCGGGGACAGTTAACACTGAAGCTTTCTTT.

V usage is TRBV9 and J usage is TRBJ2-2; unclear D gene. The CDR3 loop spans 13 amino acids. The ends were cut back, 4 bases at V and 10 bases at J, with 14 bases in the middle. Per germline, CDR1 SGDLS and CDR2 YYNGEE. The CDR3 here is CASSPTIAEELFF. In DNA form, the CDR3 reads TGTGCCAGCAGCCCCACAATAGCAGAGGAGCTGTTTTTT.

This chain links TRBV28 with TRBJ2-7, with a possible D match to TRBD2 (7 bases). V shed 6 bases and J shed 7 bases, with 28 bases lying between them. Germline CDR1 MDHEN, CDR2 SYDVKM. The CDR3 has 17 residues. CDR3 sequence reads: CASSLTSRGRGGREQYF. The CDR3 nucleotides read TGTGCCAGCAGCCTAACCTCCCGCGGGAGAGGGGGTCGAGAGCAGTACTTC.

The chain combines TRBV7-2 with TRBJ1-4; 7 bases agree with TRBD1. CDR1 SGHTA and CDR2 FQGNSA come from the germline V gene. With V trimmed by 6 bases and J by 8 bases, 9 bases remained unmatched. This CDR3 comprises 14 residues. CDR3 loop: CASRPDRVGEKLFF. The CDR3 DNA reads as TGTGCCAGCAGGCCAGACAGGGTCGGCGAAAAACTGTTTTTT.

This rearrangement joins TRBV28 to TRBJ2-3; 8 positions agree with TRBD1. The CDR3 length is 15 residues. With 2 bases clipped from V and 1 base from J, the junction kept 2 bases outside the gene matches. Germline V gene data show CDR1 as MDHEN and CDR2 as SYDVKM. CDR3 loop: CASSLLDRGTDTQYF. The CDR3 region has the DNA TGTGCCAGCAGTTTACTGGACAGGGGCACAGATACGCAGTATTTT.

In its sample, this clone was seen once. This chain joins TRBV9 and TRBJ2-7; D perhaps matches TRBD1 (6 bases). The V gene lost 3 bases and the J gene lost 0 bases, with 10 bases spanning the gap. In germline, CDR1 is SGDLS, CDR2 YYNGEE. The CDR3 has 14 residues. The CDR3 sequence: CASSAHRDSYEQYF. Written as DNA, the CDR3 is TGTGCCAGCAGCGCTCACAGGGACTCCTACGAGCAGTACTTC.

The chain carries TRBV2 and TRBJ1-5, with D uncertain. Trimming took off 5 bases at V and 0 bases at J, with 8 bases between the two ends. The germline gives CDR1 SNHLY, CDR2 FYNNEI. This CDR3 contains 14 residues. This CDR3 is CASSSLSSNQPQHF. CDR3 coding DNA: TGTGCCAGCAGTTCCCTTTCTAGCAATCAGCCCCAGCATTTT.

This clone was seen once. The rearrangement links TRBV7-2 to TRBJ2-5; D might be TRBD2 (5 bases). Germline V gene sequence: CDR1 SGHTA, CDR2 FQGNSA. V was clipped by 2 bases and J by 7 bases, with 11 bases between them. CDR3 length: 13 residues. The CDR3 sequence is CASSLPPDWTQYF. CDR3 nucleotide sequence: TGTGCCAGCAGCTTACCTCCGGACTGGACCCAGTACTTC.

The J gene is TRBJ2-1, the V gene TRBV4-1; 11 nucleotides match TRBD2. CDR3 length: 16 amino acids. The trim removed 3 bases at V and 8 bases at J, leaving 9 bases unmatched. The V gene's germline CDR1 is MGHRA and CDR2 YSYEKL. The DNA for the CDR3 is TGCGCCAGCAGCCAGCCAACTAGCGGGGGTCGGGATGAGCAGTTCTTC. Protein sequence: CASSQPTSGGRDEQFF.

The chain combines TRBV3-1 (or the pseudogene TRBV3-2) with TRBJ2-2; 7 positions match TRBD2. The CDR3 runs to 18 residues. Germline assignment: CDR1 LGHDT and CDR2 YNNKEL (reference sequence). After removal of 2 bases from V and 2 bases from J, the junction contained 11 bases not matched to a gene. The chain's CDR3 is CASSQKSQGGSNTGELFF. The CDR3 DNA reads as TGTGCCAGCAGCCAAAAAAGTCAGGGAGGGTCCAACACCGGGGAGCTGTTTTTT.